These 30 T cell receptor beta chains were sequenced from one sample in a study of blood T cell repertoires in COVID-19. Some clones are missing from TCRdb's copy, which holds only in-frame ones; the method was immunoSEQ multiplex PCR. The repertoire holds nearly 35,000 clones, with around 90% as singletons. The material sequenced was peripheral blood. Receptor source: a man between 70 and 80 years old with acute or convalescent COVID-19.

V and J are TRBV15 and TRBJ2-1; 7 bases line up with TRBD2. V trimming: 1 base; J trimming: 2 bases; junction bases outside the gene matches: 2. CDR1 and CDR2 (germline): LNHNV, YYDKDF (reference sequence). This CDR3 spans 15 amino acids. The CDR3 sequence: CATSRGGRAYNEQFF. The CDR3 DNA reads TGTGCCACCAGCAGAGGTGGGAGGGCCTACAATGAGCAGTTCTTC.

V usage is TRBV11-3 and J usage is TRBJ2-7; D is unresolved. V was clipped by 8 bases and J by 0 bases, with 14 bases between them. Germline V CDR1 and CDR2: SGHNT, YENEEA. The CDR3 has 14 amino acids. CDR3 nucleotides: TGTGCCAGCGCCTTTTCACCGGGCTCCTACGAGCAGTACTTC. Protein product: CASAFSPGSYEQYF. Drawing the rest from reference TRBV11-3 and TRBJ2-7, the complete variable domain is EAGVVQSPRYKIIEKKQPVAFWCNPISGHNTLYWYLQNLGQGPELLIRYENEEAVDDSQLPKDRFSAERLKGVDSTLKIQPAELGDSAVYLCASAFSPGSYEQYFGPGTRLTVT.

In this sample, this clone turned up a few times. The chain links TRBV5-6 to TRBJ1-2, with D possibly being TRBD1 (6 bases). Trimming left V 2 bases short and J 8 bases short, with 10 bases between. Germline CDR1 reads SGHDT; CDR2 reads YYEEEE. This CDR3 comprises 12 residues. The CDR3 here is CASSFLGQGYTF. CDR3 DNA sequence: TGTGCCAGCAGCTTCCTTGGACAGGGCTACACCTTC.

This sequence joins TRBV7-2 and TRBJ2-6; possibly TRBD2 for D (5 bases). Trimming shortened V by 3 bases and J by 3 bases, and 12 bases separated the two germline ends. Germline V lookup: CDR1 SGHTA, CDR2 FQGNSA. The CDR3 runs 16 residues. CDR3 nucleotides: TGTGCCAGCAGCTTCGCCACCGGGGTTGGGGCCAACGTCCTGACTTTC. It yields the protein CASSFATGVGANVLTF.

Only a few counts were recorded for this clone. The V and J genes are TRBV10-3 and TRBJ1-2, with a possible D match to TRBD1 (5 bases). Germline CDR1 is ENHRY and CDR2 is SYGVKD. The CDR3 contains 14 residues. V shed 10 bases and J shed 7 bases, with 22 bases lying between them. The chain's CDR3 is CATNGLPQVSGYTF. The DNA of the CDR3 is TGTGCCACCAATGGTCTGCCACAGGTTTCTGGCTACACCTTC.

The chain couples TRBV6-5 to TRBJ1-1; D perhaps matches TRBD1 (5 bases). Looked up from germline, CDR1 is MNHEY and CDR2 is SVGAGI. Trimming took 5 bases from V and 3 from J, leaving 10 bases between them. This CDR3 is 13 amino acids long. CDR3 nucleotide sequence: TGTGCCAGCAGTCCCCGGGGGGACACTGAAGCTTTCTTT. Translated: CASSPRGDTEAFF.

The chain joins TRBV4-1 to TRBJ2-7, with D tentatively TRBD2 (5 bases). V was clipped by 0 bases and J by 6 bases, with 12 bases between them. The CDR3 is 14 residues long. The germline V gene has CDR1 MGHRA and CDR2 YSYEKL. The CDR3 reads CASSQDATRVEQYF. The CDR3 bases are TGCGCCAGCAGCCAAGATGCGACGCGGGTCGAGCAGTACTTC.

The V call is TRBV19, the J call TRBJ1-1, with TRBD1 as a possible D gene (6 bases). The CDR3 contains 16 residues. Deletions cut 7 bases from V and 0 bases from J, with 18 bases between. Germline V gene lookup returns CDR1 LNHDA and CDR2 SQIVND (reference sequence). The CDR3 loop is CASTSGHRYLNTEAFF. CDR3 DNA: TGTGCCAGTACCTCGGGACACCGTTATTTGAACACTGAAGCTTTCTTT.

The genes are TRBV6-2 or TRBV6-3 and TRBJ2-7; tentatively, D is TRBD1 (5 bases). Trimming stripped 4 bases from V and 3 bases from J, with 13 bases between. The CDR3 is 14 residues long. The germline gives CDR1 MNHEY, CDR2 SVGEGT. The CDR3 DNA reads TGTGCCAGCAGTTGGGATGGACAACTCTACGAGCAGTACTTC. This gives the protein CASSWDGQLYEQYF.

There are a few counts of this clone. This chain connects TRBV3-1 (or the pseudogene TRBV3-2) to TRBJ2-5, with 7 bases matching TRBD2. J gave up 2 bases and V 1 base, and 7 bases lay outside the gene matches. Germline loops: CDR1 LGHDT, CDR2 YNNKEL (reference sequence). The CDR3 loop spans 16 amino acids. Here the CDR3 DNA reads TGTGCCAGCAGCCAAGGTCGTCAGCGGGGACAAGAGACCCAGTACTTC. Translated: CASSQGRQRGQETQYF.

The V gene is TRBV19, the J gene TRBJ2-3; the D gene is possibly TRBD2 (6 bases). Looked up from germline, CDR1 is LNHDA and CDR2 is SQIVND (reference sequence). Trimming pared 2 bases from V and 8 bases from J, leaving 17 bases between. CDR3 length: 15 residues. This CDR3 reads CASSIQGSLGGTQYF. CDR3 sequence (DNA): TGTGCCAGTAGTATACAGGGCTCCCTGGGGGGTACGCAGTATTTT.

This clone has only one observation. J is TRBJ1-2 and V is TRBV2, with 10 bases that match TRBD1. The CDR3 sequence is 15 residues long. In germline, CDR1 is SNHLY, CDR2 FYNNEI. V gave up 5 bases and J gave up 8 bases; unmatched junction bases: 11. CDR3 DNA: TGTGCCAGCAGTTCTCCGGACAGGGGGAGCGCGGGCTACACCTTC. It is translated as CASSSPDRGSAGYTF.

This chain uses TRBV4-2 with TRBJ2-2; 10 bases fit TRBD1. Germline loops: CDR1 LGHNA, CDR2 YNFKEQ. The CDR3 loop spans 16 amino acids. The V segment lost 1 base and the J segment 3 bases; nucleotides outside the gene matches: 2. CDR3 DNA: TGTGCCAGCAGCCAAGGCGGGACAGGGGACACCGGGGAGCTGTTTTTT. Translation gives CASSQGGTGDTGELFF.

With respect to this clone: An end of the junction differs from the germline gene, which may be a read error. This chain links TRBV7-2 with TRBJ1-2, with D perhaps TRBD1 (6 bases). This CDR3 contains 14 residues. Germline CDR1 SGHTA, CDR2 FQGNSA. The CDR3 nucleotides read TGTGCCAGCAGCTTAGCCACGGGGGGGCCCCGGGCCTTCTTC. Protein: CASSLATGGPRAFF.

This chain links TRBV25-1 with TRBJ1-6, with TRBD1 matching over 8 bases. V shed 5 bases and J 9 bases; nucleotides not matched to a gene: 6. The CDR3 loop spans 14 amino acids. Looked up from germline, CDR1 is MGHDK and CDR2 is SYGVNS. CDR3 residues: CASSTGQGGSPLHF. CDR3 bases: TGTGCCAGCAGTACCGGACAGGGAGGTTCACCCCTCCACTTT.

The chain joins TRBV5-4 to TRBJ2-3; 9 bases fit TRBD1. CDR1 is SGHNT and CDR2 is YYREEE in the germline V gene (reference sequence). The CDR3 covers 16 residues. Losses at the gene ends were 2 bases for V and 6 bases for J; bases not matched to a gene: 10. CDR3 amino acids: CASSFRDRAWWDTQYF. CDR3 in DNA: TGTGCCAGCAGCTTCCGGGACAGGGCTTGGTGGGATACGCAGTATTTT.

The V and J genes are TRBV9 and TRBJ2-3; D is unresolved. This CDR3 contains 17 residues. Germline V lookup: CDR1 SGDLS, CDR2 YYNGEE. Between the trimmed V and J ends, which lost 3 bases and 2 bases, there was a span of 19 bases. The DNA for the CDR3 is TGTGCCAGCAGCGCCTCCCGGCCTCTAGGAAACACAGATACGCAGTATTTT. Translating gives CASSASRPLGNTDTQYF.

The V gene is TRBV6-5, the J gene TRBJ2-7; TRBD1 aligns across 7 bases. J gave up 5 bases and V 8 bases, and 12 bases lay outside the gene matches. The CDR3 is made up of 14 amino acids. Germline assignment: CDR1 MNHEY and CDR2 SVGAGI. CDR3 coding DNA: TGTGCCAGCTTTACGACAGGGATCGTGAACGAGCAGTACTTC. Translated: CASFTTGIVNEQYF.

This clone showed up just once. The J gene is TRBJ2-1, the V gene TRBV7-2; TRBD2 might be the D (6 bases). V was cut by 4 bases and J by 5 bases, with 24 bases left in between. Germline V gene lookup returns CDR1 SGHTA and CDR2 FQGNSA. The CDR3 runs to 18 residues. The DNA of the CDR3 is TGTGCCAGCAGCTACCTCGAGGCCCTAGGAGGGGATGACAATGAGCAGTTCTTC. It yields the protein CASSYLEALGGDDNEQFF.

This CDR3 reads CASSELGPRGEAFF. CDR3 nucleotides: TGTGCCAGCAGTGAATTGGGCCCAAGGGGTGAAGCTTTCTTT. The chain joins TRBV6-1 to TRBJ1-1; a weak D match, TRBD1 (5 bases). V lost 2 bases and J 7 bases, leaving 14 bases between the germline ends. Germline CDR1 reads MNHNS; CDR2 reads SASEGT. The CDR3 sequence is 14 residues long.

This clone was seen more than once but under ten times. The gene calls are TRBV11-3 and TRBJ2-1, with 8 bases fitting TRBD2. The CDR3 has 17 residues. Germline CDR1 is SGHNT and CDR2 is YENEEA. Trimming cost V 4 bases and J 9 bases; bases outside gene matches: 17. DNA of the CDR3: TGTGCCAGCAGCTCCTCGGGTGGCAGCGGGAGTTGGGGTGAGCAGTTCTTC. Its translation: CASSSSGGSGSWGEQFF. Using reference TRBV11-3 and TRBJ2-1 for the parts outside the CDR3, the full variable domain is EAGVVQSPRYKIIEKKQPVAFWCNPISGHNTLYWYLQNLGQGPELLIRYENEEAVDDSQLPKDRFSAERLKGVDSTLKIQPAELGDSAVYLCASSSSGGSGSWGEQFFGPGTRLTVL.

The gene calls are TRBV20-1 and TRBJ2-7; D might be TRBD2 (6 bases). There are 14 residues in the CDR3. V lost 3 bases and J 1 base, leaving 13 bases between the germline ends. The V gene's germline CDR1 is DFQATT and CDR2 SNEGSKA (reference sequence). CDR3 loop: CSASASGPSYEQYF. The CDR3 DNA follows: TGCAGTGCTAGTGCCAGCGGGCCGTCCTACGAGCAGTACTTC.

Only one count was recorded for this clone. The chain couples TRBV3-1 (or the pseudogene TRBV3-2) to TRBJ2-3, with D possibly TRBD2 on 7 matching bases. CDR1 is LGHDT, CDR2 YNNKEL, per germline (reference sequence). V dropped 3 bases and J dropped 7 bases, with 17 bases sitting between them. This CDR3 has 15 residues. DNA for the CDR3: TGTGCCAGCAGCCAGGACAGTACTAGCGCTAATACGCAGTATTTT. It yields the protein CASSQDSTSANTQYF.

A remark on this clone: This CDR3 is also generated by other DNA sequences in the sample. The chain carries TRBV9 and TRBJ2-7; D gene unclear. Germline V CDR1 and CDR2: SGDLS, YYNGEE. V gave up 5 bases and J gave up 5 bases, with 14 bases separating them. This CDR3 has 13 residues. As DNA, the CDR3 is TGTGCCAGCAGTGTCTCCCTACGCGACGAGCAGTACTTC. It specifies CASSVSLRDEQYF.

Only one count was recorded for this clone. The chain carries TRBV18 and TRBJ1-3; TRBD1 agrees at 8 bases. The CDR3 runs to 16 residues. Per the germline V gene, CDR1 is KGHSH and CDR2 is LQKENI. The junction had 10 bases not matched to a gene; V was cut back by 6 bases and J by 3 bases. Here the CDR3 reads CASSRQTGEFGNTIYF. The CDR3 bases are TGTGCCAGCTCCCGCCAGACAGGGGAATTTGGAAACACCATATATTTT.

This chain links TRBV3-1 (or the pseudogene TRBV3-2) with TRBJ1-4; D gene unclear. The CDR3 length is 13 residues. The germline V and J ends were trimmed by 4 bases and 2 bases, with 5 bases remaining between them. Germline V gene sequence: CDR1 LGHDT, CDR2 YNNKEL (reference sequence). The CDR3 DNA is TGTGCCAGCAGCCTAGTGACTAATGAAAAACTGTTTTTT. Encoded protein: CASSLVTNEKLFF.

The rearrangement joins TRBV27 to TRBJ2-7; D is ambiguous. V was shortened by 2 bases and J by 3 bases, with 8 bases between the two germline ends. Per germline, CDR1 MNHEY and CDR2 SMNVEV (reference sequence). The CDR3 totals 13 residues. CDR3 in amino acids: CASSLRANYEQYF. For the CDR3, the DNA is TGTGCCAGCAGTTTAAGAGCAAACTACGAGCAGTACTTC.

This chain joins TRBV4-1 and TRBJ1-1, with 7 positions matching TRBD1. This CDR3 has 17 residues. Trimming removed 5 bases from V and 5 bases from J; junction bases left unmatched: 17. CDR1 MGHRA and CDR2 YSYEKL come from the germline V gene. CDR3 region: CASSRSLQGRRGTEAFF. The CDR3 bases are TGCGCCAGCAGCAGAAGCCTACAGGGGCGCCGAGGGACTGAAGCTTTCTTT.

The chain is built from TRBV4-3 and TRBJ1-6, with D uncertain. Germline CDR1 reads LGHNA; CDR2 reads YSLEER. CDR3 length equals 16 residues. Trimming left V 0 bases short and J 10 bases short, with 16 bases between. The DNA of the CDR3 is TGCGCCAGCAGCCAAGATTTTCGGCTGACCGGGTCACCCCTCCACTTT. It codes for CASSQDFRLTGSPLHF.

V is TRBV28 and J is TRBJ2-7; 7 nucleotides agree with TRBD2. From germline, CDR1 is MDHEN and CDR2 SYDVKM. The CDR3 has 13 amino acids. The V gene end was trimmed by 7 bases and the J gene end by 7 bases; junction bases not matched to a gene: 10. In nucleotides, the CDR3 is TGTGCCAGCAATTTTGCTAGCGGCCGAGAGCAGTACTTC. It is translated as CASNFASGREQYF.